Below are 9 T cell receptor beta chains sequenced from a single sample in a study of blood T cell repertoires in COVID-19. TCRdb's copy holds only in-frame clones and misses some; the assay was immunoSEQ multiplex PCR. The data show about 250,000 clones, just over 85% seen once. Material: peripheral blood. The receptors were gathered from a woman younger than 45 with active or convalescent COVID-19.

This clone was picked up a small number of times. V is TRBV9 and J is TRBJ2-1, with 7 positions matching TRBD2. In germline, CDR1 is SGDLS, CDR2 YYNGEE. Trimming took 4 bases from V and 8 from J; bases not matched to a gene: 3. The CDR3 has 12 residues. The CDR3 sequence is CASSPTSDEQFF. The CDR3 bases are TGTGCCAGCAGCCCTACTAGCGATGAGCAGTTCTTC.

The CDR3 DNA is TGTGCCAGCAGCATCGGCCGGACAGGGATGAGTGAAAAACTGTTTTTT. Its translation is CASSIGRTGMSEKLFF. J is TRBJ1-4 and V is TRBV7-6; 8 positions match TRBD1. The V and J ends lost 5 bases and 7 bases, in that order; junction bases with no gene match: 12. CDR3 length: 16 residues. Germline V lookup: CDR1 SGHVS, CDR2 FNYEAQ.

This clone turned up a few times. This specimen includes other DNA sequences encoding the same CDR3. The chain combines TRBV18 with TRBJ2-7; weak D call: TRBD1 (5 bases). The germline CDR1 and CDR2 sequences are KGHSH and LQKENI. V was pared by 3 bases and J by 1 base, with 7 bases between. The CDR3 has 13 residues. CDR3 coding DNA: TGTGCCAGCTCACCGGGGCAGTCCTACGAGCAGTACTTC. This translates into CASSPGQSYEQYF. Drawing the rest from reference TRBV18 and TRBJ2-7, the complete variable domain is NAGVMQNPRHLVRRRGQEARLRCSPMKGHSHVYWYRQLPEEGLKFMVYLQKENIIDESGMPKERFSAEFPKEGPSILRIQQVVRGDSAAYFCASSPGQSYEQYFGPGTRLTVT.

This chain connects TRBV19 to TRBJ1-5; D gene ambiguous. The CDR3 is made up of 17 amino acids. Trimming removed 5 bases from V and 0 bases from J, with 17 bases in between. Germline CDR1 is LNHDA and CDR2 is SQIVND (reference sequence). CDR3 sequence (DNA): TGTGCCAGTAGTTGGAGATGGCTGGAAAATAGCAATCAGCCCCAGCATTTT. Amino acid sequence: CASSWRWLENSNQPQHF.

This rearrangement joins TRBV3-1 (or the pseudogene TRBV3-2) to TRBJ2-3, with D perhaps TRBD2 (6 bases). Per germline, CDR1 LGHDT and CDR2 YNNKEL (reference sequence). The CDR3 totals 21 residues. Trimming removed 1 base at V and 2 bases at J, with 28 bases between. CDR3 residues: CASSQGLVVDSTPYFTDTQYF. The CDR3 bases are TGTGCCAGCAGCCAAGGACTAGTTGTGGACTCGACCCCTTATTTCACAGATACGCAGTATTTT.

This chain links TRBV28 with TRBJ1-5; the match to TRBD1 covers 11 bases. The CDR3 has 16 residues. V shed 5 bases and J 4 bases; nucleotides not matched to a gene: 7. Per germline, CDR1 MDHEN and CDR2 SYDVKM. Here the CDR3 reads CASSDGTGGRNQPQHF. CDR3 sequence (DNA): TGTGCCAGCAGTGACGGGACAGGGGGAAGAAATCAGCCCCAGCATTTT.

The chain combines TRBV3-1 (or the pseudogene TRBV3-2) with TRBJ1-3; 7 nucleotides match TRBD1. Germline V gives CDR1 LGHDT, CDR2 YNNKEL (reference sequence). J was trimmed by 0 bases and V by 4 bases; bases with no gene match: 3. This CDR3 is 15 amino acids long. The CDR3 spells CASSPRTGSGNTIYF. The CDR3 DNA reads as TGTGCCAGCAGCCCCCGGACAGGCTCTGGAAACACCATATATTTT.

DNA for the CDR3: TGTGCCAGCAGCCCGGGACTAGCAGTAAAGACCCAGTACTTC. It encodes CASSPGLAVKTQYF. This chain connects TRBV7-2 to TRBJ2-5, with 9 bases that match TRBD2. In germline, CDR1 is SGHTA, CDR2 FQGNSA. V gave up 5 bases and J gave up 6 bases; unmatched junction bases: 7. The CDR3 runs to 14 residues.

The CDR3 bases are TGTGCCATCAGTGGATTTACAGGGGGCGCGAAAGAAGCTTTCTTT. Translation: CAISGFTGGAKEAFF. This chain links TRBV10-3 with TRBJ1-1, with 9 positions matching TRBD1. The V segment lost 4 bases and the J segment 8 bases; nucleotides outside the gene matches: 11. The V gene's germline CDR1 is ENHRY and CDR2 SYGVKD. The CDR3 sequence is 15 residues long.